The clone carrying this TCR beta chain was picked up many times. As yet, its antigen is unknown. The TCR alpha and TCR beta cDNA libraries, bearing sample barcodes and UMIs, were generated by 5'RACE using constant-segment primers. From the 5' RACE reads, TCRdb called clonotypes with MiXCR, one entry per CDR3 protein. The sample has about 110,000 distinct CDR3 sequences, over 15% seen once. The data originate from a study of T-cell memory formation after mild COVID-19. Regarding the study as a whole: Clones contracting day 15 to 85 were balanced CD4/CD8; later expanders leaned CD4+. Memory cells collected pre-infection included some clones that later responded, suggesting cross-reactive memory joined.

CDR3 length: 15 amino acids. Germline CDR1 SGHRS, CDR2 YFSETQ. Trimming cost V 4 bases and J 8 bases; bases outside gene matches: 8. The sequencing input was PBMCs or a T cell subset sorted from them (not recorded which). The source of this sequence is a man aged 18 to 30 who had mild COVID-19 (a few samples of this study predate the infection). Cell type and time point are not known. The J gene is TRBJ2-1, the V gene TRBV5-1, with 11 positions matching TRBD1. The CDR3 reads CASSPGGQGAYEQFF. The CDR3 DNA sequence: TGCGCCAGCAGCCCCGGAGGACAGGGGGCCTATGAGCAGTTCTTC.